These 15 T cell receptor beta chains were sequenced from one sample in a study of OX40 agonist ivuxolimab in advanced cancers. Profiling relied on immunoSEQ multiplex PCR, and the TCRdb table lists in-frame clones only, not all of them. Of some 73,000 clones in the sample, around 88% were seen once. The sample was CD4+ or CD8+ T cells sorted from blood, taken in a trial of the OX40 agonist ivuxolimab. The origin of the receptors is an adult with an advanced solid tumor such as melanoma, head and neck, liver or kidney cancer.

Details on this clone: The sample carries other DNA sequences with the same CDR3. The genes are TRBV5-1 and TRBJ1-1; D uncertain. Germline V gives CDR1 SGHRS, CDR2 YFSETQ. The CDR3 extends over 13 amino acids. V lost 0 bases, J lost 0 bases, and 3 bases lay in between. The chain's CDR3 is CASSLEMNTEAFF. CDR3 DNA sequence: TGCGCCAGCAGCTTGGAGATGAACACTGAAGCTTTCTTT.

The CDR3 loop reads CASSPPQGYTGELFF. CDR3 nucleotide sequence: TGTGCCAGCTCACCACCGCAGGGGTACACCGGGGAGCTGTTTTTT. V is TRBV18 and J is TRBJ2-2; TRBD1 is a possible D gene (6 bases). V was cut by 0 bases and J by 3 bases, with 8 bases left in between. There are 15 residues in the CDR3. Germline V lookup: CDR1 KGHSH, CDR2 LQKENI.

The V and J genes are TRBV7-2 and TRBJ2-5, with 9 positions matching TRBD1. This CDR3 spans 14 amino acids. Germline CDR1 reads SGHTA; CDR2 reads FQGNSA. With 7 bases clipped from V and 5 bases from J, the junction kept 8 bases outside the gene matches. CDR3 protein: CASTIGTGWETQYF. The DNA of the CDR3 is TGTGCCAGCACCATAGGGACAGGGTGGGAGACCCAGTACTTC.

The V call is TRBV5-1, the J call TRBJ2-4; the D gene is possibly TRBD1 (6 bases). Trimming left V 4 bases short and J 0 bases short, with 14 bases between. From germline, CDR1 is SGHRS and CDR2 YFSETQ. There are 16 residues in the CDR3. In DNA, the CDR3 is TGCGCCAGCAGCCCCCGTCAGGGGAAAGCCAAAAACATTCAGTACTTC. Protein sequence: CASSPRQGKAKNIQYF. Together with reference TRBV5-1 and TRBJ2-4, the CDR3 gives the full variable domain: KAGVTQTPRYLIKTRGQQVTLSCSPISGHRSVSWYQQTPGQGLQFLFEYFSETQRNKGNFPGRFSGRQFSNSRSEMNVSTLELGDSALYLCASSPRQGKAKNIQYFGAGTRLSVL.

CDR3 nucleotide sequence: TGTGCCAGTACGGACTTCGCTAGCACAGATACGCAGTATTTT. It is translated as CASTDFASTDTQYF. The chain couples TRBV9 to TRBJ2-3; D perhaps matches TRBD2 (5 bases). V lost 8 bases to trimming and J lost 0 bases, with 13 bases between them. This CDR3 spans 14 amino acids. Germline CDR1 is SGDLS and CDR2 is YYNGEE.

The chain recombines TRBV7-9 with TRBJ1-2; 7 bases are shared with TRBD1. V was clipped by 8 bases and J by 4 bases; unmatched bases: 10. CDR3 length: 14 amino acids. Germline V gene data show CDR1 as SEHNR and CDR2 as FQNEAQ (reference sequence). The CDR3 here is CASVEGALGYGYTF. The CDR3 region has the DNA TGTGCCAGCGTCGAGGGGGCTCTAGGCTATGGCTACACCTTC.

The chain is built from TRBV5-4 and TRBJ2-3, with 8 bases lining up with TRBD2. Germline V gene data show CDR1 as SGHNT and CDR2 as YYREEE (reference sequence). The CDR3 has 17 amino acids. J lost 3 bases, V lost 5 bases, and 14 bases had no gene match. The CDR3 sequence is CASRSGGARRDTDTQYF. The CDR3 DNA reads TGTGCCAGCAGGTCCGGGGGGGCCAGAAGGGATACAGATACGCAGTATTTT.

This chain links TRBV5-1 with TRBJ2-3, with TRBD2 as a possible D gene (6 bases). V lost 6 bases and J 4 bases, leaving 15 bases between the germline ends. Germline V gives CDR1 SGHRS, CDR2 YFSETQ. The CDR3 totals 14 residues. CDR3 sequence: CASKRVEGADTQYF. CDR3 in DNA: TGCGCCAGCAAACGAGTGGAGGGCGCAGATACGCAGTATTTT.

This chain connects TRBV2 to TRBJ2-2; D is undetermined. The CDR3 totals 13 residues. CDR1 and CDR2 from the germline V gene are SNHLY and FYNNEI. Trimming cost V 6 bases and J 0 bases, with 5 bases left between them. Here the CDR3 reads CASRQTNTGELFF. The CDR3 DNA reads as TGTGCCAGCAGACAGACGAACACCGGGGAGCTGTTTTTT.

The rearrangement links TRBV11-2 to TRBJ2-1; either TRBD1 or TRBD2 may fit D (6 bases each). This CDR3 spans 16 amino acids. Germline V gene sequence: CDR1 SGHAT, CDR2 FQNNGV. Trimming took 3 bases from V and 1 from J, leaving 13 bases between them. The DNA for the CDR3 is TGTGCCAGCAGCTTTCCTCAGGGGAGGTCCTACAATGAGCAGTTCTTC. It specifies CASSFPQGRSYNEQFF.

Here the CDR3 reads CASSVTAPGGRATDTQYF. In DNA form, the CDR3 reads TGTGCCAGCAGCGTGACGGCCCCCGGCGGGAGGGCCACAGATACGCAGTATTTT. The chain joins TRBV9 to TRBJ2-3; 9 bases fit TRBD2. V shed 2 bases, J shed 2 bases, and the junction held 12 bases outside the gene matches. Germline assignment: CDR1 SGDLS and CDR2 YYNGEE. The CDR3 covers 18 residues.

The V and J genes are TRBV21-1 and TRBJ2-1; the table's D call, TRBD1, has no DNA check behind it. TRBV21-1 is annotated as a pseudogene. CDR3 length equals 15 residues. The chain's CDR3 is CASSRAGTGGNEQFF. As DNA, the CDR3 is TGTGCCAGCAGCAGGGCCGGGACAGGGGGCAATGAGCAGTTCTTC.

V gene TRBV4-3 combines with J gene TRBJ1-6; perhaps TRBD1 as D (5 bases). Per the germline V gene, CDR1 is LGHNA and CDR2 is YSLEER. V lost 3 bases to trimming and J lost 8 bases, with 8 bases between them. This CDR3 spans 13 amino acids. The CDR3 DNA follows: TGCGCCAGCAGCCAGGGGGTTTATTCACCCCTCCACTTT. This translates into CASSQGVYSPLHF.

This clone was recorded only once. The chain links TRBV9 to TRBJ2-3; 16 positions match TRBD2. V shed 0 bases and J 4 bases; nucleotides not matched to a gene: 5. The CDR3 consists of 18 residues. Germline CDR1 SGDLS, CDR2 YYNGEE. The CDR3 protein is CASSVDPGTSGGADTQYF. The CDR3 DNA reads as TGTGCCAGCAGCGTAGACCCCGGGACTAGCGGGGGGGCAGATACGCAGTATTTT.

This clone was observed a handful of times. V gene TRBV28 combines with J gene TRBJ2-4; tentatively, D is TRBD1 or TRBD2 (7 bases each). The CDR3 runs 15 residues. V lost 7 bases to trimming and J lost 8 bases, with 21 bases between them. Looked up from germline, CDR1 is MDHEN and CDR2 is SYDVKM. CDR3 DNA sequence: TGTGCCAGCACCCCAGGGGGAGGGAGAAGGGACATTCAGTACTTC. It codes for CASTPGGGRRDIQYF.